This T cell receptor beta chain was observed in a study of sequential checkpoint blockade in melanoma. Turning to the study itself: Maintenance nivolumab came after either treatment sequence.

The table came from immunoSEQ multiplex PCR; TCRdb's copy has only in-frame clones and leaves some out. The sample shows about 35,000 clones, 70% to 90% of them seen only once. Treatment given: randomized to nivolumab then ipilimumab (arm A) or the reverse (arm B). None of the patients previously received DNA-damaging chemotherapy. V was clipped by 4 bases and J by 2 bases; unmatched bases: 10. The CDR3 has 16 residues. CDR1 is SGHNT, CDR2 YYREEE, per germline (reference sequence). This TCR came from a human donor with melanoma. The chain is built from TRBV5-4 and TRBJ2-5, with 8 bases matching TRBD2. Here the sequenced sample was CD8+ T cells sorted from blood (inferred from file names), taken from a patient given nivolumab and ipilimumab in sequence. The CDR3 coding sequence is TGTGCCAGCAGCCCCTCTGCCGGGGGGGCACAAGAGACCCAGTACTTC. Its translation: CASSPSAGGAQETQYF.